A single T cell receptor beta chain is shown here with its context. Time point here: pre-sensitization, week 0. This sample's treatment: therapeutic diphenylcyclopropenone sensitization with weekly scalp DPC. This entry comes from a study of human T cells and chemical hapten exposure. Germline loops: CDR1 DFQATT, CDR2 SNEGSKA (reference sequence). The CDR3 sequence is 12 residues long. TCRdb reprocessed the RACE reads via MiXCR and lists one record per CDR3 protein. Among under 400,000 distinct CDR3 sequences, approximately 5.1% were seen once, and the ten largest hold 2.6%. This clonotype was obtained from a woman aged 45-65 years with alopecia areata. Some clones in this sample may be carry-over from other donors' samples. The rearrangement uses TRBV20-1 and TRBJ1-3, with D uncertain. Sample: whole blood, taken in connection with sensitization to the hapten diphenylcyclopropenone (DPC). CDR3: CSGLSSGNTIYF. The DNA of the CDR3 is TGCAGCGGACTGAGCTCTGGAAACACCATATATTTT.